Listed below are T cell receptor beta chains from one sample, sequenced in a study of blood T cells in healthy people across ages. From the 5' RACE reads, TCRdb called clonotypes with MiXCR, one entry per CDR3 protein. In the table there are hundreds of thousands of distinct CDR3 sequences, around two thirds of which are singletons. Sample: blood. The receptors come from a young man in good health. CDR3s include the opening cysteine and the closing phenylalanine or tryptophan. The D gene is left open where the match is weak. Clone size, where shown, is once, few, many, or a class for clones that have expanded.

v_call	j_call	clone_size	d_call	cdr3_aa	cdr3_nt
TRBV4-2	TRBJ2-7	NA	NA	CASRFSPGEADEQYF	TGTGCCAGCAGGTTCTCACCAGGGGAGGCAGACGAGCAGTACTTC
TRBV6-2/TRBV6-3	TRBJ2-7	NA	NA	CASYGHGGPYEQYF	TGTGCCAGCTATGGCCATGGCGGCCCCTACGAGCAGTACTTC
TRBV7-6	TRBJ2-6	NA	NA	CAGSLVPREALGANVLTF	TGTGCCGGCAGCTTGGTGCCTAGGGAAGCCCTTGGGGCCAACGTCCTGACTTTC
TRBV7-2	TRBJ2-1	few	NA	CASSLGLSGVKQFF	TGTGCCAGCAGCTTAGGTCTAAGCGGAGTAAAGCAGTTCTTC
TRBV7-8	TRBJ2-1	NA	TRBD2	CASSSTLGTSGPEQFF	TGTGCCAGCAGCTCCACCCTCGGGACTAGCGGACCCGAGCAGTTCTTC
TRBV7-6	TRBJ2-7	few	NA	CASSLWGPEQYF	TGTGCCAGCAGCTTGTGGGGCCCCGAGCAGTACTTC
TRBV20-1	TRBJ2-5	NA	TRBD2	CSAGGLAGARETQYF	TGCAGTGCTGGAGGACTAGCGGGGGCGAGGGAGACCCAGTACTTC
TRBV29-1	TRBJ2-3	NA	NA	CSVDNANTQYF	TGCAGCGTTGATAATGCGAATACGCAGTATTTT
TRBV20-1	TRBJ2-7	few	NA	CSANTGSYEQYF	TGCAGTGCTAACACAGGATCCTACGAGCAGTACTTC
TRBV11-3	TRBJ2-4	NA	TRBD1	CASSLASTGAKNIQYF	TGTGCCAGCAGCTTAGCGTCGACAGGGGCCAAAAACATTCAGTACTTC
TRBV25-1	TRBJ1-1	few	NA	CASTRKGTEAFF	TGTGCCAGCACCCGAAAGGGCACTGAAGCTTTCTTT
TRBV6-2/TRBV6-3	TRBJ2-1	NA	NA	CASSYSVYNEQFF	TGTGCCAGCAGTTACTCGGTTTACAATGAGCAGTTCTTC